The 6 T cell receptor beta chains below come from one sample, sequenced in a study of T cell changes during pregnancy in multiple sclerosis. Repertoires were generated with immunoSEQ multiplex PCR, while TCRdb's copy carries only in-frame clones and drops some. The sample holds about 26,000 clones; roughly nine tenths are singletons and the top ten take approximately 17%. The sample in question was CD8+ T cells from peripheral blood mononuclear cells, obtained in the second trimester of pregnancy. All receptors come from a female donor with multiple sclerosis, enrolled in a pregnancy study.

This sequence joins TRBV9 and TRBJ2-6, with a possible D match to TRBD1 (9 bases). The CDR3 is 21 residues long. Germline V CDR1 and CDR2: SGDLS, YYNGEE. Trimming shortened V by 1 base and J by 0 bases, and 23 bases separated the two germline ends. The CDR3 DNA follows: TGTGCCAGCAGCGTACCGGGGGGGACAGGGAGGAGGAACTCTGGGGCCAACGTCCTGACTTTC. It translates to CASSVPGGTGRRNSGANVLTF.

CDR3 in amino acids: CAISEAYRSGGPDEQYF. DNA of the CDR3: TGTGCCATCAGTGAGGCTTATCGCTCAGGGGGACCGGACGAGCAGTACTTC. The chain is built from TRBV10-3 and TRBJ2-7; TRBD1 matches 7 bases. Germline CDR1 and CDR2: ENHRY and SYGVKD. Trimming took 2 bases from V and 5 from J; bases not matched to a gene: 15. The length of the CDR3 is 17 residues.

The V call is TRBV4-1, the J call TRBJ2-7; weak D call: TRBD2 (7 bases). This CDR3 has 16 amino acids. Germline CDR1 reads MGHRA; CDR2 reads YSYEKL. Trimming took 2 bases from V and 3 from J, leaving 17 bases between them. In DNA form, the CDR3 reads TGCGCCAGCAGCCAAATCCTATCCGGGGGGCTCTACGAGCAGTACTTC. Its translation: CASSQILSGGLYEQYF.

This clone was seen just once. The CDR3 DNA sequence: TGTGCCAGCAGTTTAGGACAGGGTGGTATGGAGACCCAGTACTTC. Its protein is CASSLGQGGMETQYF. The V call is TRBV27, the J call TRBJ2-5, with 8 bases that match TRBD1. Germline V gene lookup returns CDR1 MNHEY and CDR2 SMNVEV (reference sequence). CDR3 size: 15 residues. Germline trimming cut 2 bases from V and 5 bases from J; bases unmatched to any gene: 7.

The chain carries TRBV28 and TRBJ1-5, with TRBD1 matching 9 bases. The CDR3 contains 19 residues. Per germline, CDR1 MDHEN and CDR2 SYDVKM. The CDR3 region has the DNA TGTGCGGCTCTCATGAGGGGACAGGGACTTGTGCGAGGCAATCAGCCCCAGCATTTT. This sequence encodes CAALMRGQGLVRGNQPQHF.

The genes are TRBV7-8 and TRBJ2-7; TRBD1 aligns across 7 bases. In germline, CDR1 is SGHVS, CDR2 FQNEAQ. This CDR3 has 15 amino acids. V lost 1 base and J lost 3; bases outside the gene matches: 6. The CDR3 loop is CASSLVPGTDYEQYF. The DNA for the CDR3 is TGTGCCAGCAGCTTAGTTCCCGGGACAGACTACGAGCAGTACTTC.